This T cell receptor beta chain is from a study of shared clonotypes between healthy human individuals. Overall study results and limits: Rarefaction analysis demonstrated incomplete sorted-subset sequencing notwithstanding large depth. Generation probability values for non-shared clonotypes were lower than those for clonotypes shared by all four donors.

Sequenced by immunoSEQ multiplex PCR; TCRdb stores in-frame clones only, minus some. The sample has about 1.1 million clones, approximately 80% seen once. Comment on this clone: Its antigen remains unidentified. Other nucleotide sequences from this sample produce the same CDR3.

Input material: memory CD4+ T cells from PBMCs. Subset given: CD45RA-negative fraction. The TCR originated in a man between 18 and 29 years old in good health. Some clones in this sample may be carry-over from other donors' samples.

The CDR3 here is CASSLQQGTEAFF. The CDR3 DNA is TGTGCCAGCAGCTTACAACAGGGGACTGAAGCTTTCTTT. This chain links TRBV7-3 with TRBJ1-1, with TRBD1 matching 7 bases. Germline V lookup: CDR1 SGHTA, CDR2 FQGTGA. Unmatched junction bases numbered 2, after V lost 2 bases and J lost 5 bases. The CDR3 length is 13 residues. Full variable domain (remainder filled in from reference TRBV7-3 and TRBJ1-1): GAGVSQTPSNKVTEKGKYVELRCDPISGHTALYWYRQSLGQGPEFLIYFQGTGAADDSGLPNDRFFAVRPEGSVSTLKIQRTERGDSAVYLCASSLQQGTEAFFGQGTRLTVV.